The 2 T cell receptor beta chains below come from one sample, sequenced in a study of T-cell reconstitution after alpha-beta-depleted transplantation in children (dated by TCRdb to 2016 to 2017). This sample's treatment or condition label indicates: allogeneic hematopoietic cell transplantation with graft depleted of TCRalphabeta T cells and CD19 B cells. Preparation of the library involved PCR. The run used an Illumina HiSeq 2500. TCR library preparation used molecular barcoding, with unique molecular identifiers applied to normalize quantification of the TCRbeta repertoire. Through fastp at Q25 and MiXCR, TCRdb rebuilt clones from the public reads, retaining in-frame beta chains. Rows with a matching CDR3 protein are joined into one entry that keeps the most common DNA and genes. In this sample the table shows more than 200,000 distinct CDR3 sequences, 20% to 30% of which occur a single time. The ten biggest clones cover about 5% of the sample.

The sample here was PBMCs, mostly from graft donor cells, taken 360 days after TCRalphabeta/CD19-depleted stem cell transplant. All receptors come from a female patient aged 2 to 10 who had a stem cell transplant for congenital amegakaryocytic thrombocytopenia, so the T cells may come from the graft donor.

The rearrangement links TRBV6-2 or TRBV6-3 to TRBJ2-7; the D is unclear. Germline V gives CDR1 MNHEY, CDR2 SVGEGT. The CDR3 extends over 12 amino acids. V was shortened by 6 bases and J by 3 bases, with 9 bases between the two germline ends. The CDR3 reads CASRHQNYEQYF. CDR3 nucleotide sequence: TGTGCCAGCAGACATCAGAACTACGAGCAGTACTTC.

In its sample, this clonotype was seen a few times. The V gene is TRBV5-1, the J gene TRBJ2-7; perhaps D is TRBD1 or TRBD2 (5 bases each). The CDR3 length is 15 residues. CDR1 and CDR2 from the germline V gene are SGHRS and YFSETQ. Trimming pared 2 bases from V and 3 bases from J, leaving 15 bases between. CDR3 DNA sequence: TGCGCCAGCAGCTTACCCCGGGACGGATTCTACGAGCAGTACTTC. Residues: CASSLPRDGFYEQYF. Using reference TRBV5-1 and TRBJ2-7 for the parts outside the CDR3, the full variable domain is KAGVTQTPRYLIKTRGQQVTLSCSPISGHRSVSWYQQTPGQGLQFLFEYFSETQRNKGNFPGRFSGRQFSNSRSEMNVSTLELGDSALYLCASSLPRDGFYEQYFGPGTRLTVT.